This TCR beta chain was identified during a study of T cell responses to AZD1222 COVID-19 vaccine. The CDR3 length is 16 residues. V was clipped by 3 bases and J by 5 bases; unmatched bases: 7. CDR1 is LNHDA and CDR2 is SQIVND in the germline V gene (reference sequence). Data came from immunoSEQ multiplex PCR; TCRdb stores just in-frame clones and leaves some out. The sample has around 250,000 clones, about 92% seen once; the top ten hold roughly 0.6%. This TCR derives from an adult in good health. This sequence joins TRBV19 and TRBJ2-5, with TRBD1 identical over 12 bases. The input for sequencing was peripheral blood, taken on day 0 of AZD1222 vaccination. The CDR3 DNA reads TGTGCCAGTAGTATCGGGACAGGGGGCGCGGGGGAGACCCAGTACTTC. This encodes CASSIGTGGAGETQYF.